This T cell receptor beta chain was observed in a study of CD8 T cells in ankylosing spondylitis. General study points: What seemed typical of ankylosing spondylitis blood was a TCR beta motif built from under 10 highly homologous variants. As reported, disease-linked clones showed significant enrichment in matched ankylosing spondylitis synovial fluid.

This clonotype was recorded a few times. The antigen is undetermined. A single record per CDR3 protein comes from TCRdb applying MiXCR to the 5' RACE reads. The table records some 400,000 distinct CDR3 sequences, under 25% of them present only once. Germline V lookup: CDR1 SGHRS, CDR2 YFSETQ. The CDR3 contains 14 residues. Trimming removed 2 bases from V and 5 bases from J; junction bases left unmatched: 4. This receptor was identified in a male donor with ankylosing spondylitis. The J gene is TRBJ2-1, the V gene TRBV5-1; 7 bases agree with TRBD2. Sequencing was done on a sample of blood, either unsorted or a sorted T cell fraction (not recorded which). The CDR3 loop reads CASSLAGKNNEQFF. In DNA form, the CDR3 reads TGCGCCAGCAGCTTAGCGGGAAAAAACAATGAGCAGTTCTTC.